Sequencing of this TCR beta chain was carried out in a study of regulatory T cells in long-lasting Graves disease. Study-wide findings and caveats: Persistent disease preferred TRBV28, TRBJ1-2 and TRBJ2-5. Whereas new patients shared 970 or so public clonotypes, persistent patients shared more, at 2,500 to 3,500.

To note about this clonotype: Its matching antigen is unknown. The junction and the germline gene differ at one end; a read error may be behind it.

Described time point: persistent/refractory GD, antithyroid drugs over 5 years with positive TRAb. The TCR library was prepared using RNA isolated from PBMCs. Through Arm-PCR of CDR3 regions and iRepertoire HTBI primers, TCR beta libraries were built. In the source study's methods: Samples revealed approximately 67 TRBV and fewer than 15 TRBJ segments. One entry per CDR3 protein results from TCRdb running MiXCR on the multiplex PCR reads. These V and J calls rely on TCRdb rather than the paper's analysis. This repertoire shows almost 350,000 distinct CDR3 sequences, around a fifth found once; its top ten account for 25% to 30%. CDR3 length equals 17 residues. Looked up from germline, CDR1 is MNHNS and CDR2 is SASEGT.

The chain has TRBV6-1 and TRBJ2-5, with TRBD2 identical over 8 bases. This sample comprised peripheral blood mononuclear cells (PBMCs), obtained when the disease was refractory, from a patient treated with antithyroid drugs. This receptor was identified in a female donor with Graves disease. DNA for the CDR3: TGTGTCAGCAGCCCCCCCGGGGGGGTTTCGGGACAAGAGACCCAGTACTTC. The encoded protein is CVSSPPGGVSGQETQYF.